The rows below give T cell receptor beta chains drawn from one sample of a study of technical replicates of blood from a few donors. The table came from immunoSEQ multiplex PCR; TCRdb's copy has only in-frame clones and leaves some out. The sample contains 100,000 or so clones, 90% to 97% of which appear only once. The sequenced material came from T cells isolated from PBMCs. The receptors were gathered from a human donor in good health. CDR3s include the opening cysteine and the closing phenylalanine or tryptophan. Fields, in order: V gene, J gene, clone size, D gene, CDR3 length, CDR3 DNA, CDR3 protein. A D gene is named only where the DNA matches it firmly. Some rows have no size entry. The others give once, few or many, or a class for an expanded clone.

V gene: TRBV5-1; J gene: TRBJ2-7; clone size: -; D gene: TRBD2; CDR3 length: 16; CDR3 DNA: TGCGCCAGCAGCTTGGTGCTAGCGGGAGGGCCTAGCGAGCAGTACTTC; CDR3 protein: CASSLVLAGGPSEQYF
V gene: TRBV15; J gene: TRBJ2-7; clone size: -; D gene: TRBD1; CDR3 length: 16; CDR3 DNA: TGTGCCACCAGCAGACCGCCGGGACAGGGGGCTTACGAGCAGTACTTC; CDR3 protein: CATSRPPGQGAYEQYF
V gene: TRBV2; J gene: TRBJ2-3; clone size: -; D gene: TRBD2; CDR3 length: 15; CDR3 DNA: TGTGCCAGCACGGGCCTAGCGGGTAGCACAGATACGCAGTATTTT; CDR3 protein: CASTGLAGSTDTQYF
V gene: TRBV7-9; J gene: TRBJ1-2; clone size: -; D gene: -; CDR3 length: 15; CDR3 DNA: TGTGCCAGCAGCTTATTCGCTACAGGGTCGCAGGGCTACACCTTC; CDR3 protein: CASSLFATGSQGYTF
V gene: TRBV27; J gene: TRBJ1-1; clone size: -; D gene: -; CDR3 length: 13; CDR3 DNA: TGTGCCAGCGCACCGGGGGGGCACACTGAAGCTTTCTTT; CDR3 protein: CASAPGGHTEAFF
V gene: TRBV5-6; J gene: TRBJ2-3; clone size: -; D gene: TRBD1; CDR3 length: 16; CDR3 DNA: TGTGCCAGCAGCTTGGACAGGGGGCGATTCACAGATACGCAGTATTTT; CDR3 protein: CASSLDRGRFTDTQYF
V gene: TRBV2; J gene: TRBJ1-5; clone size: -; D gene: -; CDR3 length: 14; CDR3 DNA: TGTGCCAGCAGTGAAGAGGCGGGGGTTCAGCCCCAGCATTTT; CDR3 protein: CASSEEAGVQPQHF
V gene: TRBV18; J gene: TRBJ1-4; clone size: once; D gene: -; CDR3 length: 15; CDR3 DNA: TGTGCCAGCTCACCACCAGGGGCAACTAATGAAAAACTGTTTTTT; CDR3 protein: CASSPPGATNEKLFF
V gene: TRBV28; J gene: TRBJ2-1; clone size: -; D gene: TRBD2; CDR3 length: 16; CDR3 DNA: TGTGCCAGCAGTCCCCCCGAGCGGGAGCAATACAATGAGCAGTTCTTC; CDR3 protein: CASSPPEREQYNEQFF
V gene: TRBV7-8; J gene: TRBJ2-3; clone size: -; D gene: -; CDR3 length: 15; CDR3 DNA: TGTGCCAGCAGCTTAGCGGGCAGGGGAGTAGATACGCAGTATTTT; CDR3 protein: CASSLAGRGVDTQYF
V gene: TRBV30; J gene: TRBJ2-1; clone size: -; D gene: TRBD2; CDR3 length: 18; CDR3 DNA: TGTGCCTGGAGTTCCCTCTGGGGACTAGCGGGAGGGACTAATGAGCAGTTCTTC; CDR3 protein: CAWSSLWGLAGGTNEQFF
V gene: TRBV7-9; J gene: TRBJ1-5; clone size: once; D gene: -; CDR3 length: 12; CDR3 DNA: TGTGCCAGCAGCTTTCAAAATCAGCCCCAGCATTTT; CDR3 protein: CASSFQNQPQHF
V gene: TRBV18; J gene: TRBJ2-2; clone size: -; D gene: TRBD1; CDR3 length: 15; CDR3 DNA: TGTGCCAGCTCAAAGACAGGGAGCAACACCGGGGAGCTGTTTTTT; CDR3 protein: CASSKTGSNTGELFF
V gene: TRBV6-1; J gene: TRBJ1-1; clone size: -; D gene: -; CDR3 length: 14; CDR3 DNA: TGTGCCAGCAGTGAAAGCTGGGGCGGCACTGAAGCTTTCTTT; CDR3 protein: CASSESWGGTEAFF
V gene: TRBV7-9; J gene: TRBJ2-7; clone size: -; D gene: -; CDR3 length: 15; CDR3 DNA: TGTGCCAGCAACAGCCCCAGCGGAAATTCCTACGAGCAGTACTTC; CDR3 protein: CASNSPSGNSYEQYF
V gene: TRBV19; J gene: TRBJ2-1; clone size: -; D gene: TRBD2; CDR3 length: 15; CDR3 DNA: TGTGCCAGTAGTCCAGAAGCGGGGGGATACAATGAGCAGTTCTTC; CDR3 protein: CASSPEAGGYNEQFF
V gene: TRBV5-1; J gene: TRBJ2-7; clone size: -; D gene: TRBD2; CDR3 length: 13; CDR3 DNA: TGCGCCAGCAGGTTAACTAGCGGCTACGAGCAGTACTTC; CDR3 protein: CASRLTSGYEQYF
V gene: TRBV11-1; J gene: TRBJ2-5; clone size: -; D gene: -; CDR3 length: 15; CDR3 DNA: TGTGCCAGCAGCTTAAAATACCTCGGAGAAGAGACCCAGTACTTC; CDR3 protein: CASSLKYLGEETQYF
V gene: TRBV19; J gene: TRBJ2-1; clone size: -; D gene: TRBD2; CDR3 length: 15; CDR3 DNA: TGTGCCAGTAGTATGATAGCGGGGGGCTACAATGAGCAGTTCTTC; CDR3 protein: CASSMIAGGYNEQFF
V gene: TRBV7-6; J gene: TRBJ2-7; clone size: -; D gene: TRBD2; CDR3 length: 15; CDR3 DNA: TGTGCCAGCAGCCCCACTAGCGGGAGCCCCTACGAGCAGTACTTC; CDR3 protein: CASSPTSGSPYEQYF
V gene: TRBV5-1; J gene: TRBJ2-1; clone size: -; D gene: -; CDR3 length: 14; CDR3 DNA: TGCGCCAGCAGCTTAGGCTCAGGGTACAATGAGCAGTTCTTC; CDR3 protein: CASSLGSGYNEQFF
V gene: TRBV25-1; J gene: TRBJ1-1; clone size: few; D gene: -; CDR3 length: 10; CDR3 DNA: TGTGCCAGCAGTGCCCTTGAAGCTTTCTTT; CDR3 protein: CASSALEAFF
V gene: TRBV30; J gene: TRBJ2-4; clone size: -; D gene: -; CDR3 length: 14; CDR3 DNA: TGTGCCTGGAGTGTTACTCTAGCCAAAAACATTCAGTACTTC; CDR3 protein: CAWSVTLAKNIQYF
V gene: TRBV30; J gene: TRBJ2-1; clone size: -; D gene: TRBD2; CDR3 length: 15; CDR3 DNA: TGTGCCTGGAGGCTGGGACTAGCGGGAGAAGACGAGCAGTTCTTC; CDR3 protein: CAWRLGLAGEDEQFF
V gene: TRBV27; J gene: TRBJ1-6; clone size: -; D gene: -; CDR3 length: 14; CDR3 DNA: TGTGCCAGCAGTTTATGGGGGGGGAATTCACCCCTCCACTTT; CDR3 protein: CASSLWGGNSPLHF
V gene: TRBV9; J gene: TRBJ1-2; clone size: -; D gene: TRBD1; CDR3 length: 17; CDR3 DNA: TGTGCCAGCAGCCCCCGGGCAGGGGGCTTGATGGAGTATGGCTACACCTTC; CDR3 protein: CASSPRAGGLMEYGYTF
V gene: TRBV7-7; J gene: TRBJ2-2; clone size: -; D gene: TRBD1; CDR3 length: 17; CDR3 DNA: TGTGCTAGCAGCTTATACCTCGGGACAGCCAACACCGGGGAGCTGTTTTTT; CDR3 protein: CASSLYLGTANTGELFF
V gene: TRBV7-3; J gene: TRBJ2-3; clone size: -; D gene: TRBD2; CDR3 length: 17; CDR3 DNA: TGTGCCAGCAGCTCAGGACTAGCGGGAGTATTGACAGATACGCAGTATTTT; CDR3 protein: CASSSGLAGVLTDTQYF
V gene: TRBV27; J gene: TRBJ2-7; clone size: -; D gene: TRBD2; CDR3 length: 15; CDR3 DNA: TGTGCCAGCATAGCCCTAGCGGGGAGCTCCTACGAGCAGTACTTC; CDR3 protein: CASIALAGSSYEQYF